The next 8 T cell receptor beta chains were all read from a single sample in a study of blood T cell repertoires in COVID-19 (TCRdb year 2020). Libraries were built with the immunoSEQ multiplex PCR assay. TCRdb retrieved this table from immuneACCESS and kept in-frame rearrangements only. Not all clones are present; in checked studies, unresolved V genes account for under half, and no reason is known for the remainder. The table for this sample lists 100,000 or so clones; 90% to 95% of them were counted only once. The ten biggest clones cover about 1% of the sample. Sequenced material: peripheral blood. The receptors originated from a man in his 60s with acute or convalescent COVID-19.

CDR3 nucleotide sequence: TGCGCCAGCAGCGACCTAGGGGGCTTAGACACTGAAGCTTTCTTT. Translated, it gives CASSDLGGLDTEAFF. The chain uses TRBV5-1 and TRBJ1-1, with 7 bases lining up with TRBD1. The ends lost 4 bases at V and 3 bases at J; junction bases unmatched: 9. The CDR3 is 15 amino acids. Germline V gene data show CDR1 as SGHRS and CDR2 as YFSETQ.

The V and J genes are TRBV15 and TRBJ1-2; D gene unclear. Germline V gives CDR1 LNHNV, CDR2 YYDKDF (reference sequence). The V and J ends lost 0 bases and 6 bases respectively, with 14 bases between them. The CDR3 has 15 amino acids. The CDR3 sequence: CATSRDARYVDGYTF. CDR3 DNA sequence: TGTGCCACCAGCAGAGACGCGAGGTACGTCGATGGCTACACCTTC.

The chain links TRBV6-5 to TRBJ2-2; 8 bases match TRBD2. V was clipped by 6 bases and J by 5 bases; unmatched bases: 5. The CDR3 is 14 amino acids. CDR1 is MNHEY, CDR2 SVGAGI, per germline. The CDR3 here is CASSRGGLTGELFF. The DNA for the CDR3 is TGTGCCAGCAGCCGGGGGGGTTTAACCGGGGAGCTGTTTTTT.

This chain joins TRBV19 and TRBJ1-6, with D unclear. CDR3 length: 14 residues. Looked up from germline, CDR1 is LNHDA and CDR2 is SQIVND (reference sequence). V lost 7 bases to trimming and J lost 3 bases, with 10 bases between them. The CDR3 protein is CASNGGNYNSPLHF. The CDR3 DNA is TGTGCCAGTAATGGAGGGAACTATAATTCACCCCTCCACTTT.

On this clone itself: One junction end disagrees with the germline gene, perhaps due to a read error. This chain joins TRBV11-3 and TRBJ2-1; 15 positions match TRBD2. The CDR3 is made up of 15 amino acids. CDR1 is SGHNT, CDR2 YENEEA, per germline. DNA for the CDR3: TGTGCCAGCACCTTGGGACTAGCGGGAGGAGATGAGCGGTTCTTC. This encodes CASTLGLAGGDERFF. The variable domain in full, with the rest retrieved from reference TRBV11-3 and TRBJ2-1, is EAGVVQSPRYKIIEKKQPVAFWCNPISGHNTLYWYLQNLGQGPELLIRYENEEAVDDSQLPKDRFSAERLKGVDSTLKIQPAELGDSAVYLCASTLGLAGGDERFFGPGTRLTVL.

This clone was seen a single time. The J gene is TRBJ2-2, the V gene TRBV30, with unresolved D. Trimming took off 0 bases at V and 7 bases at J, with 9 bases between the two ends. This CDR3 spans 13 amino acids. From germline, CDR1 is GTSNPN and CDR2 SVGIG (reference sequence). Here the CDR3 DNA reads TGTGCCTGGAGTGTACGAGATGACGGGGAGCTGTTTTTT. It yields the protein CAWSVRDDGELFF.

This rearrangement joins TRBV27 to TRBJ2-1, with 11 positions matching TRBD2. The CDR3 has 17 residues. J was trimmed by 5 bases and V by 5 bases; bases with no gene match: 11. Germline values: CDR1 MNHEY, CDR2 SMNVEV (reference sequence). CDR3 residues: CASSKRLAGRGHNEQFF. DNA of the CDR3: TGTGCCAGCAGTAAGAGACTAGCGGGAAGAGGCCACAATGAGCAGTTCTTC.

The V call is TRBV5-4, the J call TRBJ1-1; no firm D call. The CDR3 is 13 amino acids. Germline CDR1 and CDR2: SGHNT and YYREEE (reference sequence). V was shortened by 5 bases and J by 0 bases, with 8 bases between the two germline ends. The CDR3 loop reads CASSFTMNTEAFF. The DNA of the CDR3 is TGTGCCAGCAGTTTTACAATGAACACTGAAGCTTTCTTT.